One sample yielded the 28 T cell receptor beta chains listed below, sequenced in a study of blood T cell repertoires in COVID-19. Assay used: immunoSEQ multiplex PCR; TCRdb lists only in-frame clones, some missing. Altogether fewer than 250,000 clones are present, 89% being singletons, with the ten largest covering about 5%. Material: peripheral blood. Every receptor here comes from a woman between 40 and 50 years old with acute or convalescent COVID-19.

The chain links TRBV10-3 to TRBJ1-2; 7 positions agree with TRBD1. V lost 3 bases to trimming and J lost 0 bases; unmatched junction nucleotides: 4. The CDR3 is 15 amino acids. Germline lookup yields CDR1 ENHRY and CDR2 SYGVKD. DNA of the CDR3: TGTGCCATCAGTGATGCAGGGGGAACTAACTATGGCTACACCTTC. Encoded protein: CAISDAGGTNYGYTF.

The sample holds one count of this clone. J is TRBJ2-1 and V is TRBV7-2, with 15 bases matching TRBD2. Per germline, CDR1 SGHTA and CDR2 FQGNSA. This CDR3 comprises 19 residues. V lost 0 bases to trimming and J lost 6 bases; unmatched junction nucleotides: 9. The CDR3: CASSLASLWTSGGANEQFF. CDR3 in DNA: TGTGCCAGCAGCTTAGCATCCCTCTGGACTAGCGGGGGGGCCAATGAGCAGTTCTTC.

The rearrangement uses TRBV5-6 and TRBJ1-5; D is undetermined. The CDR3 spans 16 residues. Trimming took off 1 base at V and 6 bases at J, with 17 bases between the two ends. Germline loops: CDR1 SGHDT, CDR2 YYEEEE. CDR3 DNA sequence: TGTGCCAGCAGCTTGTCCCAGAGGGCTCGGGGTCAGCCCCAGCATTTT. This translates into CASSLSQRARGQPQHF. The whole variable domain, filled in from reference TRBV5-6 and TRBJ1-5, reads DAGVTQSPTHLIKTRGQQVTLRCSPKSGHDTVSWYQQALGQGPQFIFQYYEEEERQRGNFPDRFSGHQFPNYSSELNVNALLLGDSALYLCASSLSQRARGQPQHFGDGTRLSIL.

The J gene is TRBJ1-2, the V gene TRBV27; tentatively, D is TRBD1 (5 bases). The V gene lost 2 bases and the J gene lost 4 bases, with 8 bases spanning the gap. Germline lookup yields CDR1 MNHEY and CDR2 SMNVEV (reference sequence). The CDR3 covers 13 residues. The CDR3 spells CASSLGATYGYTF. The CDR3 DNA reads TGTGCCAGCAGTTTAGGGGCGACCTATGGCTACACCTTC.

This clone has a handful of counts. The V and J genes are TRBV3-1 (or the pseudogene TRBV3-2) and TRBJ2-5, with 8 positions matching TRBD2. With 1 base clipped from V and 4 bases from J, the junction kept 5 bases outside the gene matches. This CDR3 contains 15 residues. The germline CDR1 and CDR2 sequences are LGHDT and YNNKEL (reference sequence). CDR3 in amino acids: CASSQGRGGLETQYF. The CDR3 bases are TGTGCCAGCAGCCAAGGACGGGGGGGCCTAGAGACCCAGTACTTC.

This clone came up once. The chain is built from TRBV3-1 (or the pseudogene TRBV3-2) and TRBJ1-1, with D maybe TRBD1 (5 bases). CDR1 LGHDT and CDR2 YNNKEL come from the germline V gene (reference sequence). The CDR3 is 14 amino acids. The V and J ends lost 3 bases and 6 bases respectively, with 14 bases between them. The CDR3 coding sequence is TGTGCCAGCAGCCAGCCTACAGGTCTTGCTGAAGCTTTCTTT. This gives the protein CASSQPTGLAEAFF.

The chain couples TRBV9 to TRBJ1-3, with D possibly TRBD1 on 5 matching bases. V was cut by 3 bases and J by 4 bases, with 8 bases left in between. Germline CDR1 is SGDLS and CDR2 is YYNGEE. CDR3 length: 13 amino acids. Written as DNA, the CDR3 is TGTGCCAGCAGCGCAAGGACAGGAAACACCATATATTTT. Encoded protein: CASSARTGNTIYF.

The chain links TRBV3-1 (or the pseudogene TRBV3-2) to TRBJ1-2, with 8 bases matching TRBD1. Germline V CDR1 and CDR2: LGHDT, YNNKEL (reference sequence). The V gene end was trimmed by 3 bases and the J gene end by 1 base; junction bases not matched to a gene: 7. The CDR3 runs 16 residues. The CDR3 here is CASSHQTGVLNYGYTF. The CDR3, as DNA: TGTGCCAGCAGCCACCAGACAGGGGTCCTTAACTATGGCTACACCTTC.

The rearrangement uses TRBV12-3 or TRBV12-4 and TRBJ1-2; unclear D gene. This CDR3 has 13 residues. V was trimmed by 6 bases and J by 8 bases, leaving 16 bases between them. The CDR3 region has the DNA TGTGCCAGCAGCCCCGGGTTGGTGATGGGCTACACCTTC. It is translated as CASSPGLVMGYTF.

This sequence joins TRBV19 and TRBJ1-4; D not certain. Germline V gene data show CDR1 as LNHDA and CDR2 as SQIVND (reference sequence). Trimming took 6 bases from V and 0 from J, leaving 17 bases between them. The CDR3 totals 17 residues. The CDR3 sequence: CASRDGWRTTTNEKLFF. The CDR3 nucleotides are TGTGCCAGTAGAGACGGGTGGAGAACTACAACTAATGAAAAACTGTTTTTT. Full variable domain (remainder filled in from reference TRBV19 and TRBJ1-4): DGGITQSPKYLFRKEGQNVTLSCEQNLNHDAMYWYRQDPGQGLRLIYYSQIVNDFQKGDIAEGYSVSREKKESFPLTVTSAQKNPTAFYLCASRDGWRTTTNEKLFFGSGTQLSVL.

This clone turned up a few times. The rearrangement joins TRBV19 to TRBJ1-1; TRBD1 agrees at 9 bases. The CDR3 is 16 residues long. Germline lookup yields CDR1 LNHDA and CDR2 SQIVND (reference sequence). Germline trimming cut 0 bases from V and 4 bases from J; bases unmatched to any gene: 6. The CDR3 DNA sequence: TGTGCCAGTAGTATAGAGAGGGACAGGGCGGGCACTGAAGCTTTCTTT. This encodes CASSIERDRAGTEAFF.

This chain links TRBV7-9 with TRBJ1-1; TRBD1 matches at 7 bases. V trimming: 5 bases; J trimming: 0 bases; junction bases outside the gene matches: 6. The CDR3 is made up of 15 amino acids. In germline, CDR1 is SEHNR, CDR2 FQNEAQ (reference sequence). The CDR3, as DNA: TGTGCCAGCAGCACTAGGACAGGAATGAACACTGAAGCTTTCTTT. It codes for CASSTRTGMNTEAFF.

The DNA for the CDR3 is TGCGCCAGCAGCCTGATCACTAGCTCTGGGGCCAACGTCCTGACTTTC. Protein product: CASSLITSSGANVLTF. The rearrangement links TRBV4-1 to TRBJ2-6; TRBD2 might be the D (5 bases). V dropped 4 bases and J dropped 0 bases, with 10 bases sitting between them. The germline gives CDR1 MGHRA, CDR2 YSYEKL. The CDR3 has 16 amino acids.

V and J are TRBV6-5 and TRBJ1-2, with D perhaps TRBD1 (6 bases). Deletions cut 2 bases from V and 7 bases from J, with 11 bases between. The CDR3 runs 13 residues. Germline CDR1 and CDR2: MNHEY and SVGAGI. CDR3: CASSYGQPPGYTF. Written as DNA, the CDR3 is TGTGCCAGCAGTTACGGACAGCCCCCTGGCTACACCTTC.

This rearrangement joins TRBV19 to TRBJ1-1, with a tentative D call TRBD1 (6 bases). This CDR3 has 12 amino acids. Germline lookup yields CDR1 LNHDA and CDR2 SQIVND (reference sequence). The V and J ends lost 2 bases and 8 bases respectively, with 9 bases between them. The chain's CDR3 is CASSIHTGEAFF. The CDR3 region has the DNA TGTGCCAGTAGTATACATACAGGGGAAGCTTTCTTT.

In the case of this clone: A junction boundary mismatches the germline segment, possibly from a read error. The chain joins TRBV6-5 to TRBJ1-5; D possibly corresponds to TRBD1 (6 bases). Germline V lookup: CDR1 MNHEY, CDR2 SVGAGI. The length of the CDR3 is 12 residues. The CDR3 DNA is TGTGCCGGCAGGAGGGGGAATCAGCCCCAGCATTTT. Protein: CAGRRGNQPQHF.

V and J are TRBV7-2 and TRBJ2-1; 8 bases match TRBD2. Germline V lookup: CDR1 SGHTA, CDR2 FQGNSA. Unmatched junction bases numbered 8, after V lost 0 bases and J lost 7 bases. This CDR3 has 16 residues. The CDR3 is CASSLAGLADGNEQFF. Written as DNA, the CDR3 is TGTGCCAGCAGCTTAGCCGGACTAGCCGACGGGAATGAGCAGTTCTTC. The entire variable domain, with the rest obtained from reference TRBV7-2 and TRBJ2-1, is as follows: GAGVSQSPSNKVTEKGKDVELRCDPISGHTALYWYRQSLGQGLEFLIYFQGNSAPDKSGLPSDRFSAERTGGSVSTLTIQRTQQEDSAVYLCASSLAGLADGNEQFFGPGTRLTVL.

The chain uses TRBV5-1 and TRBJ2-3; the match to TRBD1 covers 9 bases. J gave up 3 bases and V 0 bases, and 5 bases lay outside the gene matches. Germline lookup yields CDR1 SGHRS and CDR2 YFSETQ. This CDR3 contains 16 residues. The CDR3 DNA reads as TGCGCCAGCAGCTTGGGGACAGGGGCAATAACAGATACGCAGTATTTT. Translating it yields CASSLGTGAITDTQYF.

The chain joins TRBV6-4 to TRBJ2-3; a weak D match, TRBD1 (5 bases). Between the trimmed V and J ends, which lost 4 bases and 0 bases, there was a span of 11 bases. The length of the CDR3 is 15 residues. Germline assignment: CDR1 MRHNA and CDR2 SNTAGT. The chain's CDR3 is CASSVGVGSTDTQYF. The CDR3 nucleotides are TGTGCCAGCAGTGTAGGGGTTGGAAGCACAGATACGCAGTATTTT.

The rearrangement joins TRBV2 to TRBJ2-1; D not resolved. Germline values: CDR1 SNHLY, CDR2 FYNNEI. V lost 4 bases, J lost 0 bases, and 7 bases lay in between. The CDR3 spans 14 residues. CDR3 region: CASSVSFSYNEQFF. For the CDR3, the DNA is TGTGCCAGCAGTGTATCTTTCTCCTACAATGAGCAGTTCTTC. The variable domain in full, with the rest retrieved from reference TRBV2 and TRBJ2-1, is EPEVTQTPSHQVTQMGQEVILRCVPISNHLYFYWYRQILGQKVEFLVSFYNNEISEKSEIFDDQFSVERPDGSNFTLKIRSTKLEDSAMYFCASSVSFSYNEQFFGPGTRLTVL.

The chain carries TRBV7-8 and TRBJ1-5; D may be TRBD1 (5 bases). The CDR3 covers 13 residues. V was cut by 2 bases and J by 11 bases, with 13 bases left in between. Germline V lookup: CDR1 SGHVS, CDR2 FQNEAQ. In nucleotides, the CDR3 is TGTGCCAGCAGCTTAAGCAGGGAAGGTTCCCAGCATTTT. It is translated as CASSLSREGSQHF.

This rearrangement joins TRBV7-9 to TRBJ1-2; TRBD1 matches at 10 bases. Germline CDR1 is SEHNR and CDR2 is FQNEAQ (reference sequence). This CDR3 comprises 13 residues. V trimming: 5 bases; J trimming: 8 bases; junction bases outside the gene matches: 5. This chain's CDR3 is CASSHGTGEGYTF. The CDR3 DNA is TGTGCCAGCAGCCATGGGACAGGGGAAGGCTACACCTTC.

In its sample, this clone was seen a few times. The chain carries TRBV7-9 and TRBJ2-2; possible D gene TRBD1, 6 bases. The CDR3 has 15 amino acids. Germline lookup yields CDR1 SEHNR and CDR2 FQNEAQ (reference sequence). V lost 7 bases and J 2 bases, leaving 14 bases between the germline ends. CDR3 sequence: CASTPQGRNTGELFF. CDR3 nucleotide sequence: TGTGCCAGCACCCCGCAGGGGCGCAACACCGGGGAGCTGTTTTTT.

The gene calls are TRBV5-1 and TRBJ1-2; TRBD1 matches at 7 bases. The germline gives CDR1 SGHRS, CDR2 YFSETQ. The CDR3 covers 15 residues. Trimming cost V 0 bases and J 2 bases; bases outside gene matches: 4. CDR3 in amino acids: CASSLAEGANYGYTF. The CDR3 DNA follows: TGCGCCAGCAGCTTGGCCGAGGGGGCCAACTATGGCTACACCTTC.

The chain combines TRBV6-4 with TRBJ2-2; unclear D gene. The germline V and J ends were trimmed by 2 bases and 6 bases, with 7 bases remaining between them. The CDR3 has 13 amino acids. Per germline, CDR1 MRHNA and CDR2 SNTAGT. The CDR3 bases are TGTGCCAGCAGTGACAGAGGCGCCGGGGAGCTGTTTTTT. Amino acid sequence: CASSDRGAGELFF.

The chain carries TRBV19 and TRBJ1-5; D possibly corresponds to TRBD1 (6 bases). From germline, CDR1 is LNHDA and CDR2 SQIVND (reference sequence). The CDR3 covers 16 residues. Trimming stripped 1 base from V and 2 bases from J, with 12 bases between. For the CDR3, the DNA is TGTGCCAGTAGTATAGTCCGGGGGGCGGGCAATCAGCCCCAGCATTTT. Translating it yields CASSIVRGAGNQPQHF.

V is TRBV19 and J is TRBJ1-3; TRBD1 matches at 7 bases. V lost 5 bases, J lost 1 base, and 11 bases stayed unmatched. The CDR3 loop spans 17 amino acids. Per germline, CDR1 LNHDA and CDR2 SQIVND (reference sequence). The CDR3: CASSLSHYRGSGNTIYF. CDR3 nucleotides: TGTGCCAGTAGTCTATCTCACTACAGGGGTTCTGGAAACACCATATATTTT.

This chain uses TRBV5-5 with TRBJ2-3; 11 bases align to TRBD2. The V segment lost 4 bases and the J segment 6 bases; nucleotides outside the gene matches: 7. The CDR3 runs 15 residues. From germline, CDR1 is SGHKS and CDR2 YYEKEE (reference sequence). The CDR3 sequence is CASSPLAGGLDTQYF. The CDR3, as DNA: TGTGCCAGCAGCCCATTAGCGGGGGGGCTTGATACGCAGTATTTT.